This TCR beta chain was captured in a study of blood T cells in healthy people across ages (dated by TCRdb to the mid-2010s). Some background on the complete study: Template switching captured roughly one uniquely barcoded TCR beta cDNA molecule per two T cells in model experiments. Using deep sequencing normalized with unique cDNA molecular identifiers, the study measured how TCR beta repertoire diversity changes with age. Four age groups were formed from the donors: young (average approximately 17 years), middle-aged (around 40), aged (62) and long-lived (roughly 81). To avoid experimental bias, donors of different ages were distributed randomly across sequencing lanes. Two additional independent replicas of 1 million unique cDNA reads from the same blood draw were analyzed for two donors (one aged 18 to 30 and one aged 80 or older).

Study-level results and caveats: As age increased, observed TCR beta diversity per million T cells dropped in a roughly linear way, and a significant reduction was already evident by age about 40. Compared with the aged group, the long-lived group had more naive CD4+ T cells, fewer expanded clones and increased TCR diversity, a pattern suggesting age selection. Estimates of total diversity based on one million sequenced T cells were considered lower bounds and underestimates. Observed TCR beta diversity correlated strongly with the percentage of naive T cells measured by flow cytometry. Because profiling used bulk unsorted PBMCs, naive and antigen-experienced compartments could not be compared conclusively. Because donor CMV infection status was unknown, age-related changes in expanded clonotypes were potentially confounded.

Library preparation was by 5' RACE. Sequenced on an Illumina HiSeq 2500. A second PCR of about 6 to 11 cycles was run with a J-beta primer mix and a sample-barcoded 5' primer. Each TCR beta cDNA molecule received a unique molecular identifier from a template-switch 5' adaptor carrying 12 random nucleotides. Each sample yielded at least 3 million CDR3-containing paired-end reads. All of the RNA was converted into first-strand cDNA using the Mint cDNA synthesis kit, with a TRBC-specific oligonucleotide serving as the primer. Following uracil-DNA glycosylase treatment, a first 18-cycle PCR with universal primers M1SS and BC2_uni_R was performed on all cDNA. Concerning the study's data processing: For normalization, 1 million high-quality reads, each with a distinct molecular identifier, were randomly selected from each sample. Reads sharing molecular identifiers were discarded rather than binned into consensus sequences. MiTCR, with a Q25 quality threshold and the strictest error-elimination algorithm, was used for CDR3 identification, clonotype clustering and error correction. A nonparametric unseen species model with Euler transformation was used to estimate lower-bound total TCR beta diversity. TCRdb itself trimmed the public reads at Q25 with fastp, ran MiXCR and retained productive beta chains. Rows are combined by CDR3 protein, so each entry shows the most common genes and DNA. The V and J calls shown here were made by TCRdb, not taken from the authors' results. This sample gives about 640,000 distinct CDR3 sequences in total; 58% of them show up just once. The top ten hold 30% to 45% of the sample.

The donors were roughly 38 Caucasian individuals from Russia, aged 6 to 90 years, who were systemically healthy. About 10 milliliters of peripheral blood were drawn from each donor into EDTA-treated Vacutainer tubes. Ficoll-Paque density-gradient centrifugation was used to isolate PBMCs, with at least 6 million obtained per sample. Trizol reagent was used to extract total RNA from the PBMCs, yielding at least 5.5 micrograms per sample. For every donor, an aliquot of PBMCs went through flow cytometry to measure the percentages of naive CD45RAhigh/CD27high T cells. This clonotype showed up just a few times. The antigen it binds to is not known. No qualities accompany the bases; no much larger clone lies one base away. Reading from cysteine to phenylalanine, the CDR3 counts 13 amino acids. Only CDR3 DNA remains: 39 bases, in frame from the first base. V gives up 3 bases and J gives up 0 bases, and the segment between their germline ends measures 5 bases. For CDR1 and CDR2, the germline V gene lists LGHNA and YNFKEQ.

Sequencing input: blood. The TCR originated in a man aged 55 to 70 in good health. The chain joins TRBV4-2 to TRBJ1-1, with no confidently assigned D gene. The DNA sequence is given as TGTGCCAGCAGCCACCTATTGAACACTGAAGCTTTCTTT. This yields the protein CASSHLLNTEAFF.